The 13 T cell receptor beta chains below were found in one sample sequenced in a study of CD8 T cells in Susac syndrome. The authors reverse transcribed about 0.5 to 1 ug RNA with random hexamers. TCRdb redid the calling of the immunoSEQ multiplex PCR reads with MiXCR, one entry per CDR3 protein. Counted here are under 550,000 distinct CDR3 sequences, approximately 85% occurring once; the ten biggest clones make up roughly 0.11%. The sample consisted of CD8+ T cells from PBMCs. These receptors came from a human donor with multiple sclerosis.

The V gene is TRBV6-1, the J gene TRBJ1-5; D perhaps matches TRBD1 (6 bases). The CDR3 has 15 amino acids. Deletions cut 7 bases from V and 0 bases from J, with 13 bases between. Germline V lookup: CDR1 MNHNS, CDR2 SASEGT. DNA for the CDR3: TGTGCCAGCACTCTAGACAGGTATAGCAATCAGCCCCAGCATTTT. This gives the protein CASTLDRYSNQPQHF.

CDR3 sequence (DNA): TGTGCCAGCAGTTTAGGTGCAGTGTATAGCAATCAGCCCCAGCATTTT. Translated, it gives CASSLGAVYSNQPQHF. The chain combines TRBV12-3 or TRBV12-4 with TRBJ1-5; D remains ambiguous. V lost 1 base, J lost 0 bases, and 10 bases lay in between. The CDR3 spans 16 residues.

This sequence joins TRBV23-1 and TRBJ2-1; D gene unclear. TRBV23-1 is marked as an open reading frame, function uncertain. V was cut by 4 bases and J by 3 bases, with 7 bases left in between. The CDR3 loop spans 13 amino acids. CDR3 sequence: CASSLQRYNEQFF. CDR3 nucleotides: TGCGCCAGCAGTCTTCAGCGCTACAATGAGCAGTTCTTC.

CDR3 residues: CASSYSGTGTDTQYF. CDR3 sequence (DNA): TGTGCCAGCAGTTACTCTGGGACAGGCACAGATACGCAGTATTTT. The chain employs TRBV6-5 and TRBJ2-3; TRBD1 matches 7 bases. Trimming took 0 bases from V and 1 from J; bases not matched to a gene: 1. The germline V gene encodes CDR1 MNHEY and CDR2 SVGAGI. The CDR3 covers 15 residues.

The V and J genes are TRBV27 and TRBJ1-1, with 12 bases identical to TRBD1. This CDR3 contains 18 residues. V lost 5 bases and J lost 3; bases outside the gene matches: 13. Germline V lookup: CDR1 MNHEY, CDR2 SMNVEV (reference sequence). CDR3 coding DNA: TGTGCCAGCAGTGTAACCGGGACAGGGGGCGAAGGACACACTGAAGCTTTCTTT. This translates into CASSVTGTGGEGHTEAFF.

The chain carries TRBV19 and TRBJ2-7; D is unresolved. Trimming took 0 bases from V and 3 from J, leaving 0 bases between them. This CDR3 comprises 11 residues. Per the germline V gene, CDR1 is LNHDA and CDR2 is SQIVND (reference sequence). The CDR3 sequence is CASSIDYEQYF. The CDR3 DNA follows: TGTGCCAGTAGTATAGACTACGAGCAGTACTTC. Full variable domain (remainder filled in from reference TRBV19 and TRBJ2-7): DGGITQSPKYLFRKEGQNVTLSCEQNLNHDAMYWYRQDPGQGLRLIYYSQIVNDFQKGDIAEGYSVSREKKESFPLTVTSAQKNPTAFYLCASSIDYEQYFGPGTRLTVT.

The gene calls are TRBV4-1 and TRBJ2-1; tentative D call: TRBD2 (6 bases). Per the germline V gene, CDR1 is MGHRA and CDR2 is YSYEKL. The CDR3 length is 18 residues. The germline V and J ends were trimmed by 3 bases and 9 bases, with 27 bases remaining between them. CDR3 coding DNA: TGCGCCAGCAGCCAGCCCTTCCCGCTGTGGAGGGCGGTTGGTGAGCAGTTCTTC. It encodes CASSQPFPLWRAVGEQFF.

CDR3 residues: CAISEATSPTGAIMDTQYF. The CDR3 nucleotides read TGTGCCATCAGTGAGGCGACAAGCCCGACGGGGGCCATAATGGATACGCAGTATTTT. The rearrangement links TRBV10-3 to TRBJ2-3, with D perhaps being TRBD1 or TRBD2 (6 bases each). This CDR3 has 19 amino acids. The V and J ends lost 2 bases and 6 bases respectively, with 27 bases between them. CDR1 is ENHRY and CDR2 is SYGVKD in the germline V gene.

This clonotype was picked up a small number of times. Germline and junction disagree at one end, which may indicate a read error. This chain links TRBV4-1 with TRBJ2-7; D possibly corresponds to TRBD2 (6 bases). The length of the CDR3 is 13 residues. The V gene's germline CDR1 is MGHRA and CDR2 YSYEKL. This chain's CDR3 is CASSQVGGDEQYF. CDR3 nucleotide sequence: TGTGCCAGCAGCCAGGTCGGGGGAGACGAGCAGTACTTC.

The chain recombines TRBV19 with TRBJ2-2; 7 bases map to TRBD1. V was clipped by 8 bases and J by 4 bases; unmatched bases: 7. The germline gives CDR1 LNHDA, CDR2 SQIVND (reference sequence). The CDR3 totals 14 residues. CDR3 sequence (DNA): TGTGCCAGTCTGGGGACAGACACCACCGGGGAGCTGTTTTTT. This gives the protein CASLGTDTTGELFF.

This rearrangement joins TRBV4-1 to TRBJ2-7; D possibly corresponds to TRBD1 (6 bases). This CDR3 contains 18 residues. CDR1 is MGHRA and CDR2 is YSYEKL in the germline V gene. The V end was cut by 0 bases, the J end by 2 bases, with 20 bases between. CDR3 nucleotide sequence: TGCGCCAGCAGCCAAGATCTTCCAACAGGGTACTCCCCCTACGAGCAGTACTTC. Translation: CASSQDLPTGYSPYEQYF.

The V call is TRBV6-2 or TRBV6-3, the J call TRBJ2-7, with D possibly matching TRBD2 (5 bases). The CDR3 is made up of 12 amino acids. Germline assignment: CDR1 MNHEY and CDR2 SVGEGT. Trimming shortened V by 10 bases and J by 2 bases, and 12 bases separated the two germline ends. The CDR3 nucleotides are TGTGCCACCGGACTCGCGCCCTACGAGCAGTACTTC. This encodes CATGLAPYEQYF.

The chain recombines TRBV27 with TRBJ1-5; D is possibly TRBD1 (5 bases). The ends were cut back, 0 bases at V and 10 bases at J, with 10 bases in the middle. Germline V lookup: CDR1 MNHEY, CDR2 SMNVEV (reference sequence). This CDR3 has 13 amino acids. This CDR3 reads CASSLSPTGPQHF. The CDR3 bases are TGTGCCAGCAGTTTATCCCCTACAGGCCCCCAGCATTTT.